The clone carrying this T cell receptor (beta chain) was observed at least ten times. The CDR3 has 15 residues. Looked up from germline, CDR1 is SGHAT and CDR2 is FQNNGV. The V end was cut by 6 bases, the J end by 1 base, with 14 bases between. TCRbeta library preparation incorporated unique molecular identifiers. One entry per CDR3 protein results from TCRdb running MiXCR on the PCR reads. The sample gives 150,000 to 200,000 distinct CDR3 sequences, about 14% of which show up once; about 13% is in the top ten. This record comes from a study of T-cell reconstitution after alpha-beta-depleted transplantation in children.

The material was PBMCs from the stem cell graft donor, obtained from the stem cell graft. The receptor was derived from a human donor who donated a stem cell graft to a child with acute lymphoblastic leukemia. The chain is built from TRBV11-2 and TRBJ2-3; D might be TRBD1 (6 bases). This CDR3 is CASRSPGHRTDTQYF. CDR3 in DNA: TGTGCCAGCAGATCACCGGGACACCGCACAGATACGCAGTATTTT. The complete variable domain, with remaining parts taken from reference TRBV11-2 and TRBJ2-3, reads EAGVAQSPRYKIIEKRQSVAFWCNPISGHATLYWYQQILGQGPKLLIQFQNNGVVDDSQLPKDRFSAERLKGVDSTLKIQPAKLEDSAVYLCASRSPGHRTDTQYFGPGTRLTVL.